The 28 T cell receptor beta chains below all came from one sample that was sequenced in a study of Ad26.COV2.S vaccination and SARS-CoV-2 variants. Produced via immunoSEQ multiplex PCR; TCRdb's table is partial and in-frame only. The table has about 420,000 clones, around nine tenths seen once. Described treatment: approximately 18 received Ad26.COV2.S at low or high dose, single or two shots; 5 received placebo; per-sample allocation not given. On day 63 after the first injection, vaccine and placebo recipients gave samples. The source material was peripheral blood, sampled in a trial of Ad26.COV2.S vaccine versus placebo. Source of these receptors: a person aged 18 to 65 who received the Ad26.COV2.S COVID-19 vaccine or a placebo.

Many counts were recorded for this clone. The chain has TRBV27 and TRBJ1-6; TRBD1 matches 9 bases. CDR1 is MNHEY and CDR2 is SMNVEV in the germline V gene (reference sequence). The CDR3 consists of 13 residues. The V gene end was trimmed by 10 bases and the J gene end by 7 bases; junction bases not matched to a gene: 5. The CDR3 nucleotides read TGTGCCACCAAGACAGGGGGGAATTCACCCCTCCACTTT. It encodes CATKTGGNSPLHF.

The chain couples TRBV6-4 to TRBJ1-3; D gene unclear. There are 16 residues in the CDR3. The V gene's germline CDR1 is MRHNA and CDR2 SNTAGT. V was trimmed by 2 bases and J by 1 base, leaving 12 bases between them. CDR3 sequence (DNA): TGTGCCAGCAGTGACCGGGTGGGAAGATCTGGAAACACCATATATTTT. Translation: CASSDRVGRSGNTIYF.

A single count supports this clone. The chain couples TRBV4-3 to TRBJ2-2; TRBD2 might be the D (6 bases). The CDR3 consists of 14 residues. Trimming left V 0 bases short and J 8 bases short, with 10 bases between. Per germline, CDR1 LGHNA and CDR2 YSLEER. The CDR3 nucleotides are TGCGCCAGCAGCCAAGATCCGAGCGGGGGGGAGCTGTTTTTT. This gives the protein CASSQDPSGGELFF.

This clone appeared once. The chain employs TRBV4-1 and TRBJ2-5; D perhaps matches TRBD2 (6 bases). Trimming pared 5 bases from V and 5 bases from J, leaving 18 bases between. Per the germline V gene, CDR1 is MGHRA and CDR2 is YSYEKL. The CDR3 loop spans 15 amino acids. CDR3 sequence (DNA): TGCGCCAGCAGCGGTCGGGGGTCGGAAGTGGAGACCCAGTACTTC. Its protein is CASSGRGSEVETQYF.

This clone was picked up a small number of times. The chain couples TRBV2 to TRBJ2-2; TRBD2 aligns across 11 bases. Looked up from germline, CDR1 is SNHLY and CDR2 is FYNNEI. This CDR3 spans 14 amino acids. Trimming removed 4 bases from V and 6 bases from J; junction bases left unmatched: 1. CDR3 sequence (DNA): TGTGCCAGCAGTGTGGGACTAGCGGCCGGGGAGCTGTTTTTT. Translation gives CASSVGLAAGELFF.

In DNA form, the CDR3 reads TGTGCCAGCAGGGGATTGGGAAACACCATATATTTT. It is translated as CASRGLGNTIYF. V gene TRBV12-3 or TRBV12-4 combines with J gene TRBJ1-3; D is unresolved. The V end was cut by 6 bases, the J end by 4 bases, with 7 bases between. This CDR3 is 12 amino acids long.

This clone was counted a few times. This chain joins TRBV7-9 and TRBJ1-6; 8 bases line up with TRBD1. This CDR3 has 15 residues. CDR1 is SEHNR and CDR2 is FQNEAQ in the germline V gene (reference sequence). The V segment lost 1 base and the J segment 8 bases; nucleotides outside the gene matches: 4. CDR3 nucleotides: TGTGCCAGCAGCTTAGTGCAGGGGGCTGATTCACCCCTCCACTTT. It yields the protein CASSLVQGADSPLHF.

The V call is TRBV2, the J call TRBJ2-1, with TRBD2 as a possible D gene (6 bases). This CDR3 contains 16 residues. V lost 6 bases and J 5 bases, leaving 20 bases between the germline ends. Germline CDR1 is SNHLY and CDR2 is FYNNEI. Here the CDR3 DNA reads TGTGCCAGCAGACCTGCAAGGGACTCCCCAAACAATGAGCAGTTCTTC. It codes for CASRPARDSPNNEQFF.

The DNA of the CDR3 is TGTGCCAGCAGCTTAGTGGCCCTCACAGATACGCAGTATTTT. The encoded protein is CASSLVALTDTQYF. This chain connects TRBV7-9 to TRBJ2-3; D unclear. The CDR3 sequence is 14 residues long. Germline V gives CDR1 SEHNR, CDR2 FQNEAQ (reference sequence). Trimming stripped 1 base from V and 2 bases from J, with 7 bases between.

V usage is TRBV19 and J usage is TRBJ2-1, with 8 nucleotides matching TRBD2. Germline CDR1 is LNHDA and CDR2 is SQIVND (reference sequence). After removal of 9 bases from V and 3 bases from J, the junction contained 4 bases not matched to a gene. This CDR3 is 13 amino acids long. This CDR3 reads CASSRGGYNEQFF. For the CDR3, the DNA is TGTGCCAGCTCCCGGGGGGGCTACAATGAGCAGTTCTTC.

The genes are TRBV19 and TRBJ1-2, with no clear D. Germline V lookup: CDR1 LNHDA, CDR2 SQIVND (reference sequence). Trimming stripped 5 bases from V and 8 bases from J, with 12 bases between. The CDR3 spans 12 residues. CDR3 DNA: TGTGCCAGTAGTTTCAGTCTTCGCGGCTACACCTTC. Amino acids: CASSFSLRGYTF.

The chain joins TRBV3-1 (or the pseudogene TRBV3-2) to TRBJ2-5; possibly TRBD1 for D (5 bases). Trimming took 1 base from V and 1 from J, leaving 10 bases between them. CDR1 and CDR2 from the germline V gene are LGHDT and YNNKEL (reference sequence). This CDR3 comprises 15 residues. The CDR3 DNA sequence: TGTGCCAGCAGCCAAGGTCCAGGGATCCAAGAGACCCAGTACTTC. Amino acids: CASSQGPGIQETQYF.

The CDR3 DNA follows: TGCGCCAGCAGCTTGGCCCTGACAGTCTTGGACGAGCAGTACTTC. Encoded protein: CASSLALTVLDEQYF. The chain has TRBV5-1 and TRBJ2-7, with a weak D call TRBD1 (5 bases). The germline V gene encodes CDR1 SGHRS and CDR2 YFSETQ. CDR3 length: 15 amino acids. V lost 0 bases, J lost 5 bases, and 15 bases lay in between.

This chain links TRBV5-1 with TRBJ2-1; TRBD2 might be the D (5 bases). Trimming cost V 0 bases and J 4 bases, with 14 bases left between them. CDR1 SGHRS and CDR2 YFSETQ come from the germline V gene. This CDR3 is built from 16 residues. CDR3 amino acids: CASSLVTRSAYNEQFF. CDR3 in DNA: TGCGCCAGCAGCTTGGTTACTAGGTCCGCTTACAATGAGCAGTTCTTC. Full variable domain (outside the CDR3, taken from reference TRBV5-1 and TRBJ2-1): KAGVTQTPRYLIKTRGQQVTLSCSPISGHRSVSWYQQTPGQGLQFLFEYFSETQRNKGNFPGRFSGRQFSNSRSEMNVSTLELGDSALYLCASSLVTRSAYNEQFFGPGTRLTVL.

The chain employs TRBV27 and TRBJ1-2, with 7 positions matching TRBD1. Germline loops: CDR1 MNHEY, CDR2 SMNVEV (reference sequence). J lost 5 bases, V lost 5 bases, and 5 bases had no gene match. The CDR3 loop spans 13 amino acids. The CDR3: CASSPRQGYGYTF. In DNA, the CDR3 is TGTGCCAGCAGTCCCCGACAGGGTTATGGCTACACCTTC.

CDR3 loop: CASSLTGTEQFF. The DNA of the CDR3 is TGTGCCAGCAGCTTAACAGGTACTGAGCAGTTCTTC. The chain is built from TRBV6-5 and TRBJ2-1; TRBD1 might be the D (5 bases). CDR1 is MNHEY and CDR2 is SVGAGI in the germline V gene. V was trimmed by 6 bases and J by 9 bases, leaving 12 bases between them. This CDR3 comprises 12 residues.

J is TRBJ2-1 and V is TRBV5-4, with D maybe TRBD2 (6 bases). CDR1 and CDR2 from the germline V gene are SGHNT and YYREEE (reference sequence). V was clipped by 1 base and J by 3 bases, with 11 bases between them. This CDR3 comprises 15 residues. The CDR3 region has the DNA TGTGCCAGCAGCTTGTTGCGGGGTGGCTACAATGAGCAGTTCTTC. This sequence encodes CASSLLRGGYNEQFF.

A few counts support this clone. The gene calls are TRBV11-1 and TRBJ2-6, with D unclear. V was pared by 6 bases and J by 0 bases, with 6 bases between. In germline, CDR1 is SGHAT, CDR2 FQDESV (reference sequence). This CDR3 contains 14 residues. CDR3 sequence: CASSFYSGANVLTF. The CDR3 nucleotides read TGTGCCAGCAGTTTTTACTCTGGGGCCAACGTCCTGACTTTC.

V usage is TRBV5-1 and J usage is TRBJ2-3; D might be TRBD1 (5 bases). This CDR3 is 15 amino acids long. The V gene lost 2 bases and the J gene lost 6 bases, with 16 bases spanning the gap. Germline lookup yields CDR1 SGHRS and CDR2 YFSETQ. CDR3 nucleotide sequence: TGCGCCAGCAGCTTTGGAGCAGGGAAGTGGGATACGCAGTATTTT. It translates to CASSFGAGKWDTQYF.

The chain links TRBV30 to TRBJ2-7; weak D call: TRBD1 (7 bases). There are 14 residues in the CDR3. CDR1 is GTSNPN, CDR2 SVGIG, per germline (reference sequence). V was shortened by 3 bases and J by 11 bases, with 23 bases between the two germline ends. Here the CDR3 reads CAWSESPQGWGEYF. The DNA for the CDR3 is TGTGCCTGGAGCGAAAGCCCACAGGGGTGGGGGGAGTACTTC.

This chain links TRBV7-3 with TRBJ2-5, with 9 bases lining up with TRBD1. V lost 5 bases and J lost 1; bases outside the gene matches: 5. Germline V gene lookup returns CDR1 SGHTA and CDR2 FQGTGA. The CDR3 has 15 amino acids. The CDR3, as DNA: TGTGCCAGCAGCCCGCAGACAGGGGGCCAAGAGACCCAGTACTTC. It codes for CASSPQTGGQETQYF.

V is TRBV27 and J is TRBJ2-7; D is uncertain. The germline gives CDR1 MNHEY, CDR2 SMNVEV (reference sequence). Trimming shortened V by 4 bases and J by 1 base, and 8 bases separated the two germline ends. The CDR3 sequence is 13 residues long. The CDR3 is CASSYGRSYEQYF. The CDR3 DNA follows: TGTGCCAGCAGTTACGGCAGGTCCTACGAGCAGTACTTC.

This chain uses TRBV7-2 with TRBJ2-7; no reliable D call. Trimming cost V 8 bases and J 4 bases, with 15 bases left between them. CDR3 length: 13 residues. The germline gives CDR1 SGHTA, CDR2 FQGNSA. CDR3 in amino acids: CASRRGGTYEQYF. The CDR3 DNA follows: TGTGCCAGCCGTAGAGGTGGAACTTACGAGCAGTACTTC. Complete variable domain (other parts from reference TRBV7-2 and TRBJ2-7): GAGVSQSPSNKVTEKGKDVELRCDPISGHTALYWYRQSLGQGLEFLIYFQGNSAPDKSGLPSDRFSAERTGGSVSTLTIQRTQQEDSAVYLCASRRGGTYEQYFGPGTRLTVT.

Turning to this clone: At one boundary the junction diverges from the germline segment, which might be a read error. The genes are TRBV4-3 and TRBJ1-2, with D tentatively TRBD1 (5 bases). The CDR3 totals 17 residues. Germline CDR1 and CDR2: LGHNA and YSLEER. Here the CDR3 reads CARSRGVRTLGDYGYTF. In DNA, the CDR3 is TGCGCCCGCAGCCGGGGGGTAAGGACACTAGGCGATTATGGCTACACCTTC.

This clone was recorded once. The V gene is TRBV19, the J gene TRBJ1-5; no firm D call. From germline, CDR1 is LNHDA and CDR2 SQIVND (reference sequence). V dropped 1 base and J dropped 0 bases, with 10 bases sitting between them. The CDR3 covers 16 residues. In nucleotides, the CDR3 is TGTGCCAGTAGTATAGGCACAAGAGGTAGCAATCAGCCCCAGCATTTT. This encodes CASSIGTRGSNQPQHF. The full variable domain, its missing parts supplied by reference TRBV19 and TRBJ1-5, is DGGITQSPKYLFRKEGQNVTLSCEQNLNHDAMYWYRQDPGQGLRLIYYSQIVNDFQKGDIAEGYSVSREKKESFPLTVTSAQKNPTAFYLCASSIGTRGSNQPQHFGDGTRLSIL.

This chain uses TRBV30 with TRBJ2-3; D not certain. Germline V gene lookup returns CDR1 GTSNPN and CDR2 SVGIG (reference sequence). CDR3 length: 13 residues. V was shortened by 0 bases and J by 6 bases, with 10 bases between the two germline ends. CDR3 sequence (DNA): TGTGCCTGGAGTGTACGACCTCGGGATACGCAGTATTTT. Translation gives CAWSVRPRDTQYF.

The chain couples TRBV21-1 to TRBJ2-2; no check of the table's D call, TRBD1, against the DNA was made. TRBV21-1 is recorded as a pseudogene. CDR3 size: 16 residues. CDR3 loop: CASSMGHPRGTGELFF. For the CDR3, the DNA is TGTGCCAGCAGCATGGGGCATCCGCGAGGCACCGGGGAGCTGTTTTTT.

This chain joins TRBV5-1 and TRBJ2-7; the D is unclear. V gave up 1 base and J gave up 2 bases, with 10 bases separating them. CDR1 SGHRS and CDR2 YFSETQ come from the germline V gene. CDR3 length: 14 residues. CDR3 coding DNA: TGCGCCAGCAGCTTGAGTAGTGGAACCTACGAGCAGTACTTC. This translates into CASSLSSGTYEQYF.